This is a list of T cell receptor beta chains from one sample in a study of cytomegalovirus exposure and HLA in healthy donors. The repertoire was sequenced with immunoSEQ multiplex PCR; TCRdb's copy has only in-frame clones and lacks some. This sample yields approximately 57,000 clones, of which more than 85% are seen a single time; 5.8% belongs to the top ten. Sequencing was done on a sample of PBMCs. Receptors originate from a woman in her late teens or twenties in good health and CMV-seronegative. The conserved cysteine and the conserved F or W are not part of the CDR3 here.

V gene,CDR3 length,CDR3 protein
TRBV27,12,ASLAGGSTDTQY
TRBV5-4,14,ASSHPRTGMNTEAF
TRBV10-3,12,AISEMGRQETQY
TRBV7-8,11,ASSLDSTHTQY
TRBV2,17,ASSRSEGATGLSTDTQY
TRBV9,13,ASSAERQGYTEAF
TRBV7-2,13,ASSSGSGAHYEQY
TRBV15,12,ATSRDRGLGEQF
TRBV9,15,ASSPRKLAVLYNEQF
TRBV18,13,ASSPRAGGDYEQY
TRBV4-3,15,ASSQDTGGRGVNEQF
TRBV5-6,12,ASSPWTVNSPLH
TRBV15,11,ATSKQGAGGYT
TRBV5-4,10,ASSADSYEQF
TRBV4-3,11,ASSQARQGPQY
TRBV27,13,ASGEVAGGKKTQY
TRBV7-9,12,ASSPGTGSYEQY
TRBV7-2,12,ASSLSGQNYGYT
TRBV12-5,12,ASGLRRGSTEAF
TRBV4-2,13,ASSQGLGTASEQY
TRBV6-1,12,ASSDFPGLAYQY